The 21 T cell receptor beta chains below all came from one sample that was sequenced in a study of T cell responses to AZD1222 COVID-19 vaccine. The table came from immunoSEQ multiplex PCR; TCRdb's copy has only in-frame clones and leaves some out. This table has 84,000 or so clones, approximately 91% appearing once. The sample consisted of peripheral blood, taken on day 0 of MenACWY control vaccination. These receptors all come from an adult in good health.

The chain carries TRBV28 and TRBJ2-1; weak D call: TRBD1 (6 bases). The CDR3 length is 14 residues. V was cut by 5 bases and J by 4 bases, with 12 bases left in between. Germline loops: CDR1 MDHEN, CDR2 SYDVKM. CDR3 coding DNA: TGTGCCAGCAGTACAGGGACGGGTTACAATGAGCAGTTCTTC. Its protein is CASSTGTGYNEQFF.

The gene calls are TRBV18 and TRBJ1-1; D perhaps matches TRBD1 (5 bases). The V and J ends lost 5 bases and 4 bases respectively, with 8 bases between them. The CDR3 has 12 amino acids. Germline V gene lookup returns CDR1 KGHSH and CDR2 LQKENI. The CDR3 reads CASSDRLTEAFF. CDR3 nucleotide sequence: TGTGCCAGCTCAGACAGACTCACTGAAGCTTTCTTT.

This CDR3 is CASSPEGRTFTGELFF. CDR3 nucleotides: TGTGCCAGCAGCCCTGAGGGGCGGACCTTCACCGGGGAGCTGTTTTTT. The V gene is TRBV6-2 or TRBV6-3, the J gene TRBJ2-2; D is tentatively TRBD1 or TRBD2 (5 bases each). The CDR3 totals 16 residues. V gave up 6 bases and J gave up 4 bases, with 18 bases separating them. CDR1 is MNHEY and CDR2 is SVGEGT in the germline V gene.

This rearrangement joins TRBV19 to TRBJ2-3, with D perhaps TRBD1 or TRBD2 (5 bases each). This CDR3 has 16 amino acids. Germline V gene sequence: CDR1 LNHDA, CDR2 SQIVND (reference sequence). The V and J ends lost 3 bases and 3 bases respectively, with 16 bases between them. The CDR3 here is CASSIGRGPWTDTQYF. The DNA of the CDR3 is TGTGCCAGTAGTATCGGTAGGGGACCCTGGACAGATACGCAGTATTTT.

V is TRBV6-2 or TRBV6-3 and J is TRBJ1-5, with TRBD1 as a possible D gene (5 bases). The ends were cut back, 0 bases at V and 6 bases at J, with 9 bases in the middle. Germline V gives CDR1 MNHEY, CDR2 SVGEGT. The CDR3 contains 14 residues. CDR3 coding DNA: TGTGCCAGCAGTTACTCCGGGGGTGCTCAGCCCCAGCATTTT. Its protein product is CASSYSGGAQPQHF.

In its sample, this clone was seen once. CDR3 DNA sequence: TGCAGCGTTGCGGCCGGGACAGGGTTCTATGGCTACACCTTC. Its translation: CSVAAGTGFYGYTF. The rearrangement uses TRBV29-1 and TRBJ1-2; 9 bases match TRBD1. Germline V lookup: CDR1 SQVTM, CDR2 ANQGSEA. Germline trimming cut 4 bases from V and 4 bases from J; bases unmatched to any gene: 7. This CDR3 spans 14 amino acids. Full variable domain (missing parts from reference TRBV29-1 and TRBJ1-2): SAVISQKPSRDICQRGTSLTIQCQVDSQVTMMFWYRQQPGQSLTLIATANQGSEATYESGFVIDKFPISRPNLTFSTLTVSNMSPEDSSIYLCSVAAGTGFYGYTFGSGTRLTVV.

This clone was seen once. V and J are TRBV5-5 and TRBJ1-3; no firm D call. Germline assignment: CDR1 SGHKS and CDR2 YYEKEE (reference sequence). The V end was cut by 0 bases, the J end by 7 bases, with 11 bases between. This CDR3 region has 14 residues. In nucleotides, the CDR3 is TGTGCCAGCAGCTTGGTGGGAGTCCAGAACACCATATATTTT. It encodes CASSLVGVQNTIYF.

This clone was observed once. This chain links TRBV12-3 or TRBV12-4 with TRBJ1-2; D call uncertain. V lost 2 bases, J lost 6 bases, and 10 bases lay in between. The CDR3 consists of 13 residues. This chain's CDR3 is CASSLKGINGYTF. The CDR3 DNA reads TGTGCCAGCAGTTTAAAGGGAATCAATGGCTACACCTTC.

V and J are TRBV4-3 and TRBJ2-4, with D unresolved. Trimming removed 1 base at V and 5 bases at J, with 12 bases between. Looked up from germline, CDR1 is LGHNA and CDR2 is YSLEER. The CDR3 is 15 residues long. As DNA, the CDR3 is TGCGCCAGCAGCCAAGGTACCACTGCTGAAAACATTCAGTACTTC. Translated: CASSQGTTAENIQYF.

Here the CDR3 DNA reads TGTGCCAGTAGTAGGACCGGGGGGCGGACAGATACGCAGTATTTT. As protein: CASSRTGGRTDTQYF. The chain combines TRBV19 with TRBJ2-3; TRBD2 might be the D (7 bases). This CDR3 is 15 amino acids long. Trimming took 4 bases from V and 3 from J, leaving 14 bases between them. Germline CDR1 reads LNHDA; CDR2 reads SQIVND (reference sequence).

This clone was seen just once. The chain has TRBV6-5 and TRBJ1-2; 7 positions match TRBD1. The trim removed 11 bases at V and 7 bases at J, leaving 4 bases unmatched. The V gene's germline CDR1 is MNHEY and CDR2 SVGAGI. The CDR3 is 10 residues long. This chain's CDR3 is CAVPGGGYTF. In DNA, the CDR3 is TGTGCCGTACCAGGGGGTGGCTACACCTTC.

V is TRBV6-5 and J is TRBJ2-5; D uncertain. Trimming stripped 2 bases from V and 0 bases from J, with 7 bases between. This CDR3 comprises 14 residues. Germline V gives CDR1 MNHEY, CDR2 SVGAGI. CDR3 bases: TGTGCCAGCAGTTACGCGGAGTACCAAGAGACCCAGTACTTC. Encoded protein: CASSYAEYQETQYF.

The chain joins TRBV10-2 to TRBJ2-5; D gene uncertain. The CDR3 extends over 13 amino acids. Trimming cost V 5 bases and J 5 bases, with 12 bases left between them. Per the germline V gene, CDR1 is WSHSY and CDR2 is SAAADI. Here the CDR3 DNA reads TGCGCCAGCAGTCGACGGTCCGGTGAGACCCAGTACTTC. Translating it yields CASSRRSGETQYF.

This clone was counted only a few times. The genes are TRBV3-1 (or the pseudogene TRBV3-2) and TRBJ1-1; 9 bases agree with TRBD1. CDR1 is LGHDT, CDR2 YNNKEL, per germline (reference sequence). The length of the CDR3 is 14 residues. V was clipped by 4 bases and J by 10 bases; unmatched bases: 10. The CDR3 nucleotides are TGTGCCAGCAGCCCGCAATCGGACAGGGGATCAGCTTTCTTT. This gives the protein CASSPQSDRGSAFF.

This chain joins TRBV6-5 and TRBJ2-5; 8 bases fit TRBD2. CDR1 is MNHEY, CDR2 SVGAGI, per germline. The CDR3 has 14 amino acids. The trim removed 2 bases at V and 7 bases at J, leaving 6 bases unmatched. Here the CDR3 reads CASSYPGGPGTQYF. The CDR3 nucleotides read TGTGCCAGCAGTTACCCGGGGGGGCCAGGGACCCAGTACTTC.

This clone was detected only a few times. The chain couples TRBV19 to TRBJ2-7; 7 positions agree with TRBD1. Germline assignment: CDR1 LNHDA and CDR2 SQIVND (reference sequence). The CDR3 is made up of 17 amino acids. The ends lost 4 bases at V and 0 bases at J; junction bases unmatched: 12. The CDR3: CASSKLPGQSSSYEQYF. The CDR3 bases are TGTGCCAGTAGTAAATTACCGGGACAGTCTAGCTCCTACGAGCAGTACTTC.

The chain joins TRBV3-1 (or the pseudogene TRBV3-2) to TRBJ1-1; D is unclear. V lost 3 bases to trimming and J lost 1 base, with 24 bases between them. The germline gives CDR1 LGHDT, CDR2 YNNKEL (reference sequence). The CDR3 spans 19 residues. The CDR3 here is CASSHALKSRLKRNTEAFF. As DNA, the CDR3 is TGTGCCAGCAGCCATGCTCTCAAGAGCAGGTTAAAAAGGAACACTGAAGCTTTCTTT.

The chain uses TRBV10-3 and TRBJ2-3, with TRBD2 matching 11 bases. CDR1 is ENHRY, CDR2 SYGVKD, per germline. CDR3 size: 16 residues. V was clipped by 3 bases and J by 4 bases; unmatched bases: 6. In DNA form, the CDR3 reads TGTGCCATCAGTGACAGTAGCGGGGGGGCCGCAGATACGCAGTATTTT. This encodes CAISDSSGGAADTQYF.

V usage is TRBV28 and J usage is TRBJ1-2; no definite D call. V shed 4 bases and J shed 6 bases, with 12 bases lying between them. Per the germline V gene, CDR1 is MDHEN and CDR2 is SYDVKM. This CDR3 has 13 amino acids. The chain's CDR3 is CASSYRGKDGYTF. The CDR3 DNA is TGTGCCAGCAGTTACCGCGGGAAGGATGGCTACACCTTC.

J is TRBJ1-1 and V is TRBV6-5; D is perhaps TRBD1 (5 bases). V lost 8 bases, J lost 5 bases, and 18 bases lay in between. The CDR3 consists of 14 residues. CDR1 and CDR2 (germline): MNHEY, SVGAGI. The CDR3 DNA follows: TGTGCCAGCCGGGGACCCGGTAGTTGGACTGAAGCTTTCTTT. Protein sequence: CASRGPGSWTEAFF.

The chain has TRBV7-8 and TRBJ1-1, with 9 bases fitting TRBD1. Trimming removed 5 bases from V and 1 base from J; junction bases left unmatched: 5. Germline CDR1 SGHVS, CDR2 FQNEAQ. The CDR3 length is 15 residues. The CDR3 nucleotides read TGTGCCAGCAGCCTGGGACAGGGCTGGAACACTGAAGCTTTCTTT. Protein product: CASSLGQGWNTEAFF.